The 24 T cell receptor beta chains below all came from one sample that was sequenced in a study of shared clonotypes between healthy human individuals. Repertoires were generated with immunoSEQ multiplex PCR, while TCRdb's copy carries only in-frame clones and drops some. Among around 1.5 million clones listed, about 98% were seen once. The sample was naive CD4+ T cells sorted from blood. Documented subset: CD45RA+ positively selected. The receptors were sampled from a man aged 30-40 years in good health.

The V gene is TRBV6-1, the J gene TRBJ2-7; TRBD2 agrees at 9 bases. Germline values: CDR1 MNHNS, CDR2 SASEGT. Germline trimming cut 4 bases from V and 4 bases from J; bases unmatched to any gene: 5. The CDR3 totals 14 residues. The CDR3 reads CASSGESGGYEQYF. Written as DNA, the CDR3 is TGTGCCAGCAGTGGGGAAAGCGGGGGGTACGAGCAGTACTTC.

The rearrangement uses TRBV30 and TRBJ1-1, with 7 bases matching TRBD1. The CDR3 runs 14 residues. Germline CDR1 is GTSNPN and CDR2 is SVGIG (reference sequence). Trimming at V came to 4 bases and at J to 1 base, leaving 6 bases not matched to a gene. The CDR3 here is CAWTPGTANTEAFF. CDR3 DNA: TGTGCCTGGACGCCCGGGACAGCGAACACTGAAGCTTTCTTT.

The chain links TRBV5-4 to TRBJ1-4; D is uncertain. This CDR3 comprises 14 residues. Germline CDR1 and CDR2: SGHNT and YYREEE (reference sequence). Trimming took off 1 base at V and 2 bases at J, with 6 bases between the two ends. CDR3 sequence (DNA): TGTGCCAGCAGCTTGAGAGGGACTAATGAAAAACTGTTTTTT. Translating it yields CASSLRGTNEKLFF.

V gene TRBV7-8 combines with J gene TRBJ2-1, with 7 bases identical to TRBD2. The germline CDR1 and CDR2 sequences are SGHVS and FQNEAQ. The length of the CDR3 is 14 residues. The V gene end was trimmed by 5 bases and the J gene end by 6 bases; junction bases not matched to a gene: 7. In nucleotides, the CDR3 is TGTGCCAGCAGCCCGGGGACTATTTTCAATGAGCAGTTCTTC. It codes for CASSPGTIFNEQFF.

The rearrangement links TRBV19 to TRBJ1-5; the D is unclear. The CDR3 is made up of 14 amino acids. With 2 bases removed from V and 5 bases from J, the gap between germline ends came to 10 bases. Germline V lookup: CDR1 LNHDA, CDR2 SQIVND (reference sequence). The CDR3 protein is CASSITTLHQPQHF. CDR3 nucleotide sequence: TGTGCCAGTAGTATAACAACGTTACATCAGCCCCAGCATTTT.

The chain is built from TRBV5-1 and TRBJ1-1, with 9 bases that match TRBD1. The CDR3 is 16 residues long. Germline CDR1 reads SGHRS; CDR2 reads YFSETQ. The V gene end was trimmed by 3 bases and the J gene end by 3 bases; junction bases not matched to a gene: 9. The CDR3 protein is CASSWVTGTGYTEAFF. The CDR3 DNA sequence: TGCGCCAGCAGCTGGGTGACCGGGACAGGGTACACTGAAGCTTTCTTT.

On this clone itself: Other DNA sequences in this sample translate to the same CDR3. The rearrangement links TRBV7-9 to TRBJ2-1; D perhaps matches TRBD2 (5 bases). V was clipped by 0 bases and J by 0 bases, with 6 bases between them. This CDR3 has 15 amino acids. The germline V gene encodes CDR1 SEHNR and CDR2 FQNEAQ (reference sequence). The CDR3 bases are TGTGCCAGCAGCTTAGCGGGGAGCTCCTACAATGAGCAGTTCTTC. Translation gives CASSLAGSSYNEQFF.

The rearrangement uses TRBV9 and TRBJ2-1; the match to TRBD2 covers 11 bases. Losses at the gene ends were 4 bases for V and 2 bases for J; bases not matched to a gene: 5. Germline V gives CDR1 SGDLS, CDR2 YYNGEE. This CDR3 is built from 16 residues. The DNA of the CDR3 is TGTGCCAGCAGCTCTCAACTAGCGGGAGCCTACAATGAGCAGTTCTTC. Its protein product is CASSSQLAGAYNEQFF.

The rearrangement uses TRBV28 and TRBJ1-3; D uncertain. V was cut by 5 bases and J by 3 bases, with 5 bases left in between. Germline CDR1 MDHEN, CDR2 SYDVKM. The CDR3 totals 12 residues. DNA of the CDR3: TGTGCCAGCAGTGAAATTGGAAACACCATATATTTT. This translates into CASSEIGNTIYF.

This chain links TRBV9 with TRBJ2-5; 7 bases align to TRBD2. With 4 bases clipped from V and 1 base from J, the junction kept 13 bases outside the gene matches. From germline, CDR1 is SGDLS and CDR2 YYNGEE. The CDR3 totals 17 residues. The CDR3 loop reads CASSPGRASGAQETQYF. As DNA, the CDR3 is TGTGCCAGCAGCCCCGGTAGGGCTAGCGGCGCCCAAGAGACCCAGTACTTC.

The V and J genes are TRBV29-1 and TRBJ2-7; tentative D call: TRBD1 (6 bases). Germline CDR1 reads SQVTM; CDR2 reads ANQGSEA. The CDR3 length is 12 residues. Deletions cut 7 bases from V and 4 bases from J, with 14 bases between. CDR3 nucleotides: TGCAGCGCTCAACAGGGACCGTACGAGCAGTACTTC. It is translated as CSAQQGPYEQYF.

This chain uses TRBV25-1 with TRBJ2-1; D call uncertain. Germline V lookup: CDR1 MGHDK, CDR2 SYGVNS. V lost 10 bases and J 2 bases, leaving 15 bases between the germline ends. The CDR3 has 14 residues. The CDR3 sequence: CATRETGTYNEQFF. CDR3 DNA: TGTGCCACCAGAGAGACTGGGACCTACAATGAGCAGTTCTTC.

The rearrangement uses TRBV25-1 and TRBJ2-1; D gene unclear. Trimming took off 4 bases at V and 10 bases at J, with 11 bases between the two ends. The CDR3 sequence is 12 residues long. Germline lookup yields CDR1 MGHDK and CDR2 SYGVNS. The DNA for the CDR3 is TGTGCCAGCAGTGGTAACCTGGTGGAGCAGTTCTTC. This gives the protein CASSGNLVEQFF. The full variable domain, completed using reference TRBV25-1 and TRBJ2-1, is EADIYQTPRYLVIGTGKKITLECSQTMGHDKMYWYQQDPGMELHLIHYSYGVNSTEKGDLSSESTVSRIRTEHFPLTLESARPSHTSQYLCASSGNLVEQFFGPGTRLTVL.

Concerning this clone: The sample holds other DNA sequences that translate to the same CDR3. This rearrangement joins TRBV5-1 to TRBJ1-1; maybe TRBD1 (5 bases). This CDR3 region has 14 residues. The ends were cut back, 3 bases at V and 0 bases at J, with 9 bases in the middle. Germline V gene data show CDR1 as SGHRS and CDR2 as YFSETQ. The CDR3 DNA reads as TGCGCCAGCAGCTCCGGACAATTGAACACTGAAGCTTTCTTT. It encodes CASSSGQLNTEAFF.

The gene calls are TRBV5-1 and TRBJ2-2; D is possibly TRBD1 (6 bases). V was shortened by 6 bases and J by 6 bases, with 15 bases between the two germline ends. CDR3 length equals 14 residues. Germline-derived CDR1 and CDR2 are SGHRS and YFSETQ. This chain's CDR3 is CASTRAGDPGELFF. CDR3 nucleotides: TGCGCCAGCACTCGGGCAGGGGATCCCGGGGAGCTGTTTTTT.

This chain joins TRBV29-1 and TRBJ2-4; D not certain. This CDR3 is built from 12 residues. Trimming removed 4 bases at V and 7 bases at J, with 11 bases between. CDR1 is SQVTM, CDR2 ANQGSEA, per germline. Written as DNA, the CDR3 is TGCAGCGTTGGCCTGGGTTCCAACATTCAGTACTTC. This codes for CSVGLGSNIQYF.

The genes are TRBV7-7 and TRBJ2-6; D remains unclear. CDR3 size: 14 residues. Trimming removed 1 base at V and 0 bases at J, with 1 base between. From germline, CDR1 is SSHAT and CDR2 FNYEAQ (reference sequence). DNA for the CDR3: TGTGCCAGCAGCTTAGGCTCTGGGGCCAACGTCCTGACTTTC. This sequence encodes CASSLGSGANVLTF.

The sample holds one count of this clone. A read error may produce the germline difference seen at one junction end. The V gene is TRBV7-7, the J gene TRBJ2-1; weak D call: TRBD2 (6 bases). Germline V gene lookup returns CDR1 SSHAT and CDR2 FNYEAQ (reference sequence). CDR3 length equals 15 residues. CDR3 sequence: CASSSGTGTYNEQFF. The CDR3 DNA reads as TGTGCTAGCAGCTCCGGGACTGGAACCTACAATGAGCAGTTCTTC.

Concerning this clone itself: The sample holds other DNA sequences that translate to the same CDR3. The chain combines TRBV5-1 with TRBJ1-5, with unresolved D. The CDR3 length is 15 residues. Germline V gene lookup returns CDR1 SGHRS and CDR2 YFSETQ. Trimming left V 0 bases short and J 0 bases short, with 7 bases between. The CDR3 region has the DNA TGCGCCAGCAGCTTGGGGCACAATAGCAATCAGCCCCAGCATTTT. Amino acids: CASSLGHNSNQPQHF.

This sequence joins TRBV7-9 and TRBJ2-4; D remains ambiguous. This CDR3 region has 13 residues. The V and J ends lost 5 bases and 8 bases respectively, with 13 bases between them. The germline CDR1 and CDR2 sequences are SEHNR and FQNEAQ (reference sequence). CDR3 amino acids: CASSRTGTDIQYF. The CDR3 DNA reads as TGTGCCAGCAGCCGGACGGGTACGGACATTCAGTACTTC.

The CDR3 bases are TGTGCCAGTAGTATAGCCCCCGAGGGAGGCGGGAACACTGAAGCTTTCTTT. Translated: CASSIAPEGGGNTEAFF. The chain carries TRBV19 and TRBJ1-1; unclear D gene. Trimming left V 1 base short and J 1 base short, with 16 bases between. This CDR3 spans 17 amino acids. The germline gives CDR1 LNHDA, CDR2 SQIVND (reference sequence).

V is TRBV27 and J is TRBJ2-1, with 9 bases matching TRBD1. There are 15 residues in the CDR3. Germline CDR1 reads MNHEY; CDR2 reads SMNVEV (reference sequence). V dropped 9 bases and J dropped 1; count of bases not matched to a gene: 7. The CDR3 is CASTYRGLSYNEQFF. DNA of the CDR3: TGTGCCAGTACCTACAGGGGGCTTTCCTACAATGAGCAGTTCTTC.

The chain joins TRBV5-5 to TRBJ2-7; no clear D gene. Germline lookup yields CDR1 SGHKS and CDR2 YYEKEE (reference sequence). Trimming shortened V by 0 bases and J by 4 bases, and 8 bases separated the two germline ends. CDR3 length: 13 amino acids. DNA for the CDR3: TGTGCCAGCAGCTTGGCAATTGAGTACGAGCAGTACTTC. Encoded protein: CASSLAIEYEQYF.

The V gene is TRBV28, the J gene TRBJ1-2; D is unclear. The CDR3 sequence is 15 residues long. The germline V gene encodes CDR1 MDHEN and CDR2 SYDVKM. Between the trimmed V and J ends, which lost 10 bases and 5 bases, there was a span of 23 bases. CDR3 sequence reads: CATTLEAPVRYGYTF. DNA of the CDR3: TGTGCCACCACTTTAGAGGCCCCGGTTAGATATGGCTACACCTTC.